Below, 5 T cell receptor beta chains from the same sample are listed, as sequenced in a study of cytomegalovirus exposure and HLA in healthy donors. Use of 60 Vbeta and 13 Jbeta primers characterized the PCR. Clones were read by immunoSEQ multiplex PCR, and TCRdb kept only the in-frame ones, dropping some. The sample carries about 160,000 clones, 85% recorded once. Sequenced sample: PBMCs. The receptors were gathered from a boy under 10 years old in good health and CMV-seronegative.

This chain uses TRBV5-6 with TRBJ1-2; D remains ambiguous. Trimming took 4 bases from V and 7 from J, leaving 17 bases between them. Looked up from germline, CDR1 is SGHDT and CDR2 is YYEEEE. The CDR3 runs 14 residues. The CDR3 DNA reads TGTGCCAGCAGCCCTTCCCCCAGCGGACCTGGCTACACCTTC. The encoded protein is CASSPSPSGPGYTF.

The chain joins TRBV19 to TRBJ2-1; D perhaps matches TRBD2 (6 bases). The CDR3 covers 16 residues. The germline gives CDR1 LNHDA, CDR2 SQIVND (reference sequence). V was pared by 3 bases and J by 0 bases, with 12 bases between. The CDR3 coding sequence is TGTGCCAGTAGTATTTGGGCGGGAAGCTCCTACAATGAGCAGTTCTTC. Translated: CASSIWAGSSYNEQFF.

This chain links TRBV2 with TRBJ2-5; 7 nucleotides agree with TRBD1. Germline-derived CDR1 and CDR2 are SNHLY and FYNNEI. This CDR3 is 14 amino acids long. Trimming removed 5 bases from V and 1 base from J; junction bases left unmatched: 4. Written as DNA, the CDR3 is TGTGCCAGCAGTTGGGACAGAGGCCAAGAGACCCAGTACTTC. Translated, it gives CASSWDRGQETQYF.

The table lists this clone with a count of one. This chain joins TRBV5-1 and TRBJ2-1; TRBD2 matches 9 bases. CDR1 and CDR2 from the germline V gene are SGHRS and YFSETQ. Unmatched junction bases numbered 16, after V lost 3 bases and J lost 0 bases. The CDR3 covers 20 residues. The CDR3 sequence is CASSSLGGGRAGGSYNEQFF. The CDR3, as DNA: TGCGCCAGCAGCTCCTTAGGAGGCGGGAGGGCCGGAGGCTCCTACAATGAGCAGTTCTTC.

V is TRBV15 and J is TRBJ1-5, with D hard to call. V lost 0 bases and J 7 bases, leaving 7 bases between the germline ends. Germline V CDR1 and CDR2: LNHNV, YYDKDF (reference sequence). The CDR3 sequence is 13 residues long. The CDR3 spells CATSRDQEQPQHF. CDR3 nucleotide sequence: TGTGCCACCAGCAGAGATCAGGAACAGCCCCAGCATTTT. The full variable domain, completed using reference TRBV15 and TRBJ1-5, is DAMVIQNPRYQVTQFGKPVTLSCSQTLNHNVMYWYQQKSSQAPKLLFHYYDKDFNNEADTPDNFQSRRPNTSFCFLDIRSPGLGDTAMYLCATSRDQEQPQHFGDGTRLSIL.